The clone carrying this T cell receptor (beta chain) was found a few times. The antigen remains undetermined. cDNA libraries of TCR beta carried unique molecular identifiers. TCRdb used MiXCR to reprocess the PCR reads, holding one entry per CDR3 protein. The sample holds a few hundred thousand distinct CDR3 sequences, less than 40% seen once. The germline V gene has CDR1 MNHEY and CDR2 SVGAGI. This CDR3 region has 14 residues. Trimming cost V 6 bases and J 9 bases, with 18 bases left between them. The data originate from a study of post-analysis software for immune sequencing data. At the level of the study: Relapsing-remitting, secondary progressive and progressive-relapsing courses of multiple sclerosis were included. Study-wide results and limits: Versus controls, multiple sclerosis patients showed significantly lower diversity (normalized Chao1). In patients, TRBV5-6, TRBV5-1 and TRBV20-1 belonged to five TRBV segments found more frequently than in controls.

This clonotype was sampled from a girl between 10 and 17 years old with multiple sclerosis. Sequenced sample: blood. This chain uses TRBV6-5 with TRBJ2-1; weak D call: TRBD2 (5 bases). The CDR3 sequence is CASSLNEEGSEQFF. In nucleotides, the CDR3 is TGTGCCAGCAGCCTTAATGAGGAAGGGAGTGAGCAGTTCTTC.